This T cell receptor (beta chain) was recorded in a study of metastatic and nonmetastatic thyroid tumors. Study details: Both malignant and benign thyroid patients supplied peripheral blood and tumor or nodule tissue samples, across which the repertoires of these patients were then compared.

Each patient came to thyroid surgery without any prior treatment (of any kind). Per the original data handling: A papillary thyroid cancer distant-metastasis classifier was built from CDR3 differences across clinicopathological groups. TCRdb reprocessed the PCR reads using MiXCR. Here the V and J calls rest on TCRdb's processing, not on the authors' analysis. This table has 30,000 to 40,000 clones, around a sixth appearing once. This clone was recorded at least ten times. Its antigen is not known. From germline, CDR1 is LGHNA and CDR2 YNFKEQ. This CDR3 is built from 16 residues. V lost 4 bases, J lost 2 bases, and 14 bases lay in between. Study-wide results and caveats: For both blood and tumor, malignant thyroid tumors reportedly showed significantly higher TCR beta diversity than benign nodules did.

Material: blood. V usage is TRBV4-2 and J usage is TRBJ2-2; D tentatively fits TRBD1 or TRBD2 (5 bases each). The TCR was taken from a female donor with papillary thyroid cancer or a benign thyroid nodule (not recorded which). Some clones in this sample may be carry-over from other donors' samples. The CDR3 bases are TGTGCCAGCAGCCCGGCCGGGACCAGCAACACCGGGGAGCTGTTTTTT. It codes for CASSPAGTSNTGELFF.